Each of the 25 T cell receptor beta chains below was sequenced from the same sample in a study of tumor-infiltrating lymphocytes in primary liver carcinoma. Each 20-30 mg portion of unsorted bulk tissue served as the source for co-extraction of RNA and DNA. A primer matching the constant region was used to make TCR beta cDNA from 500 to 650 ng of total RNA. Researchers made the TCR beta libraries by running three nested multiplex PCR rounds with slightly modified ARM-PCR. TRBV1-TRBV30 forward primers paired with a C-beta reverse primer drove the first two PCR rounds, ten to eleven cycles each. TCRdb reprocessed the multiplex PCR reads via MiXCR and lists one record per CDR3 protein. The sample lists tens of thousands of distinct CDR3 sequences, over 65% seen once, with just under 30% in the top ten. Sequenced: liver tumor tissue from sampling region 5. Subset given: tumor region T5, tumor centre. These receptors all stem from a man in his forties with primary liver carcinoma and hepatitis B virus infection.

This clonotype was seen ten or more times. The V and J genes are TRBV28 and TRBJ1-5; 7 bases map to TRBD1. CDR1 is MDHEN, CDR2 SYDVKM, per germline. The CDR3 length is 13 residues. V was clipped by 5 bases and J by 4 bases; unmatched bases: 2. The chain's CDR3 is CASSRDRNQPQHF. The CDR3 region has the DNA TGTGCCAGCAGTCGGGACAGAAATCAGCCCCAGCATTTT.

Remarks on this clonotype: One junction end disagrees with the germline gene, perhaps due to a read error. This chain uses TRBV12-3 or TRBV12-4 with TRBJ1-1; D gene uncertain. The CDR3 covers 13 residues. CDR3: CASSLLDLTEAFF. CDR3 nucleotide sequence: TGCGCCAGCAGTTTATTGGATCTCACTGAAGCTTTCTTT.

The chain's CDR3 is CNVDSGTSESIGTQYF. The CDR3 DNA reads as TGCAACGTCGATAGCGGGACTAGTGAGAGTATTGGGACCCAGTACTTC. The chain is built from TRBV29-1 and TRBJ2-5; 8 positions match TRBD2. The CDR3 loop spans 16 amino acids. Germline CDR1 reads SQVTM; CDR2 reads ANQGSEA.

This clonotype appeared many times. The rearrangement links TRBV7-8 to TRBJ2-7; D remains ambiguous. V was cut by 1 base and J by 0 bases, with 10 bases left in between. The CDR3 has 15 amino acids. Germline V gives CDR1 SGHVS, CDR2 FQNEAQ. CDR3 amino acids: CASSLVWPDSYEQYF. DNA of the CDR3: TGTGCCAGCAGCTTAGTGTGGCCAGACTCCTACGAGCAGTACTTC.

To note about this clonotype: Mismatch with germline at one junction end may stem from a read error. The chain couples TRBV29-1 to TRBJ1-1, with D unclear. Per germline, CDR1 SQVTM and CDR2 ANQGSEA. This CDR3 is built from 14 residues. The CDR3 DNA reads TGCAGCGTTGAAGAACGACGGTCGAACACTGAAGGTTTCTTT. Translating it yields CSVEERRSNTEGFF.

The V gene is TRBV11-2, the J gene TRBJ1-2, with D unclear. Trimming removed 5 bases from V and 7 bases from J, with 14 bases in between. Per germline, CDR1 SGHAT and CDR2 FQNNGV. This CDR3 comprises 13 residues. The CDR3 DNA reads TGTGCCAGCAGCCTCCTTTGGGCACGTGGCTACACCTTC. Protein sequence: CASSLLWARGYTF.

This clonotype was picked up one time. At one boundary the junction diverges from the germline segment, which might be a read error. The gene calls are TRBV5-1 and TRBJ2-1; 10 bases match TRBD2. Germline CDR1 is SGHRS and CDR2 is YFSETQ. This CDR3 spans 16 amino acids. CDR3 bases: TGTGCCAGCAGCTTGGGGGGGACTAGCGTGACGAATGAGCGGTTCTTC. It codes for CASSLGGTSVTNERFF. Using reference TRBV5-1 and TRBJ2-1 for the parts outside the CDR3, the full variable domain is KAGVTQTPRYLIKTRGQQVTLSCSPISGHRSVSWYQQTPGQGLQFLFEYFSETQRNKGNFPGRFSGRQFSNSRSEMNVSTLELGDSALYLCASSLGGTSVTNERFFGPGTRLTVL.

This clonotype was detected a few times. This chain joins TRBV11-2 and TRBJ1-2; D possibly corresponds to TRBD1 (5 bases). V was shortened by 0 bases and J by 13 bases, with 15 bases between the two germline ends. Germline V CDR1 and CDR2: SGHAT, FQNNGV. The CDR3 sequence is 13 residues long. The CDR3 DNA sequence: TGTGCCAGCAGCTTAGAGGGGGACTATGGCAGCACCTTC. Translated: CASSLEGDYGSTF.

The chain carries TRBV20-1 and TRBJ1-2, with 8 bases aligning to TRBD1. V trimming: 8 bases; J trimming: 5 bases; junction bases outside the gene matches: 7. Germline CDR1 reads DFQATT; CDR2 reads SNEGSKA (reference sequence). The CDR3 loop spans 12 amino acids. The CDR3 region is CSSRDRKYGYTF. The CDR3 nucleotides are TGCAGTTCCCGGGACAGGAAGTATGGCTACACCTTC.

CDR3 sequence (DNA): TGCAGTGCTAGGACCGGGATTGAGACGTCCTACGAGCAGTACTTC. As protein: CSARTGIETSYEQYF. This chain joins TRBV20-1 and TRBJ2-7, with a weak D call TRBD2 (5 bases). The CDR3 is 15 residues long. Germline loops: CDR1 DFQATT, CDR2 SNEGSKA (reference sequence). With 3 bases removed from V and 1 base from J, the gap between germline ends came to 16 bases.

A word on this clonotype: It is likely a read error, because the conserved phenylalanine at the end of the CDR3 is missing. V gene TRBV11-2 combines with J gene TRBJ2-2; D perhaps matches TRBD2 (5 bases). Germline V gene sequence: CDR1 SGHAT, CDR2 FQNNGV. This CDR3 has 15 residues. The CDR3 bases are TGTGCCAGCAGATTAGACCTGCCCGGGGCCGGGGAGCTGTTTTAT. It codes for CASRLDLPGAGELFY.

The chain employs TRBV6-6 and TRBJ1-5; 7 bases line up with TRBD1. Germline-derived CDR1 and CDR2 are MNHNY and SVGAGI (reference sequence). The CDR3 consists of 15 residues. With V trimmed by 8 bases and J by 5 bases, 12 bases remained unmatched. The CDR3 region is CASGPRQGPHQPQHF. The CDR3 DNA follows: TGTGCCAGCGGTCCCCGACAGGGTCCCCATCAGCCCCAGCATTTT.

In the case of this clonotype: At one end, the junction sequence differs from germline, possibly due to a read error. V gene TRBV6-6 combines with J gene TRBJ2-7, with D hard to call. This CDR3 comprises 13 residues. The germline CDR1 and CDR2 sequences are MNHNY and SVGAGI (reference sequence). CDR3 sequence: CASSYADQNEQYF. Written as DNA, the CDR3 is TGTGCCAGCAGTTACGCTGATCAAAACGAGCAGTATTTC.

The table lists this clonotype with a few counts. The junction differs from germline at one of its ends, possibly a read error. This sequence joins TRBV7-3 and TRBJ2-1; unclear D gene. The CDR3 covers 13 residues. Germline-derived CDR1 and CDR2 are SGHTA and FQGTGA. The DNA of the CDR3 is TGTACCAGCAGCTTAAGTGGTCACAATGAGCAGTTTTTC. Its translation: CTSSLSGHNEQFF.

On this clonotype itself: Since the CDR3 does not end with the conserved phenylalanine or tryptophan, this likely comes from a read error. The DNA is left out, because the CDR3 cannot be placed on it with certainty; the CDR3 is given as TCRdb lists it. The rearrangement uses TRBV11-2 and TRBJ2-7. Per the germline V gene, CDR1 is SGHAT and CDR2 is FQNNGV. The CDR3 region is 14 residues in length, termini included. The CDR3 region is CTSSLTDGAYEQYS.

Concerning this clonotype itself: A single base separates this from a much larger clone, so it may be a read error. The CDR3 spells CASSLGRDRGWPPLHF. CDR3 DNA: TGTGCCAGTTCCCTGGGCCGGGACAGGGGTTGGCCACCCCTCCACTTT. The chain has TRBV14 and TRBJ1-6; 10 nucleotides agree with TRBD1. Germline CDR1 is SGHDN and CDR2 is FVKESK. The CDR3 is 16 amino acids. Germline trimming cut 9 bases from V and 11 bases from J; bases unmatched to any gene: 16.

By sample share, this clonotype is medium-sized. The rearrangement joins TRBV11-2 to TRBJ2-5, with TRBD2 matching 8 bases. Germline V gene sequence: CDR1 SGHAT, CDR2 FQNNGV. The CDR3 totals 14 residues. V was pared by 5 bases and J by 5 bases, with 7 bases of the junction left unmatched. CDR3 DNA sequence: TGTGCCAGCAGCCCTACGGGGGGGAGGGAGACCCAGTACTTC. It codes for CASSPTGGRETQYF.

The chain is built from TRBV6-6 and TRBJ2-7; 10 bases map to TRBD2. From germline, CDR1 is MNHNY and CDR2 SVGAGI (reference sequence). The CDR3 has 15 residues. Unmatched junction bases numbered 5, after V lost 2 bases and J lost 4 bases. CDR3: CASSYRASGSYEQYF. The CDR3, as DNA: TGTGCCAGCAGTTACAGGGCTAGCGGGAGTTACGAGCAGTACTTC.

The V and J genes are TRBV6-5 and TRBJ2-1; 8 bases are shared with TRBD1. The CDR3 runs 15 residues. From germline, CDR1 is MNHEY and CDR2 SVGAGI. J lost 9 bases, V lost 4 bases, and 11 bases had no gene match. CDR3 bases: TGTGCCAGCAGTTCAACAGGGGGTTCCTACGGTGAGCAGTTCTTC. Its protein product is CASSSTGGSYGEQFF.

On this clonotype: Possible read error: a much larger clone is one base away. This sequence joins TRBV11-3 and TRBJ2-5; the D gene is possibly TRBD2 (5 bases). Germline V gives CDR1 SGHNT, CDR2 YENEEA. The CDR3 totals 14 residues. Here the CDR3 DNA reads TGTGTCAGCAGCCCCAGAACTAGTTTTGAGACCCAGTACTTC. Translating gives CVSSPRTSFETQYF.

On this clonotype: The final CDR3 position lacks the conserved phenylalanine or tryptophan, pointing to a likely read error. The chain employs TRBV6-1 and TRBJ2-1; no firm D call. The V and J ends lost 6 bases and 0 bases respectively, with 12 bases between them. Germline V lookup: CDR1 MNHNS, CDR2 SASEGT. This CDR3 is built from 15 residues. CDR3 in DNA: TGTGCCAGCAGAGGCATGGCGGCCTCCTACAATGAGCAGTTCTCC. This sequence encodes CASRGMAASYNEQFS.

The V call is TRBV11-2, the J call TRBJ2-7; D remains unclear. CDR3 size: 14 residues. The V gene's germline CDR1 is SGHAT and CDR2 FQNNGV. CDR3 DNA: TGTACCAACATCTTAGTACTCCTCTCCTACGAGCAGTACTTC. It yields the protein CTNILVLLSYEQYF.

Regarding this clonotype: The junction does not match germline at one end; this may be a read error. The V and J genes are TRBV4-1 and TRBJ2-7; D unresolved. CDR1 and CDR2 (germline): MGHRA, YSYEKL. This CDR3 comprises 15 residues. CDR3 in DNA: TGCACCAGCAACCGTAACAGCGATACTACCTACGAGCAGTACTTC. Its protein is CTSNRNSDTTYEQYF.

A word on this clonotype: Its ends do not fully match the called genes, so a read error is possible. J is TRBJ2-7 and V is TRBV5-6; D is unresolved. The V gene's germline CDR1 is SGHDT and CDR2 YYEEEE. The CDR3 runs 12 residues. The CDR3: CAGSSESYEQYF. The DNA for the CDR3 is TGCGCCGGCAGCTCGGAAAGCTACGAGCAGTACTTC.

Of note for this clonotype: This may be a read error: a much more frequent sequence differs by one nucleotide. The J gene is TRBJ1-4, the V gene TRBV28; D gene ambiguous. Germline V CDR1 and CDR2: MDHEN, SYDVKM. The CDR3 length is 14 residues. The CDR3 reads CTAGSGSTNEKLFF. In DNA form, the CDR3 reads TGTACTGCGGGGAGCGGGTCCACTAATGAAAAACTGTTTTTT.